Each of the 13 T cell receptor beta chains below was sequenced from the same sample in a study of a mutant IDH1 vaccine in newly diagnosed glioma. Time point defined: week 11, during vaccination. Each vaccine dose was 300 ug of mutant IDH1 20-mer peptide, with topical imiquimod. No antigen is known for these receptors. The assay was immunoSEQ multiplex PCR, and TCRdb's table has in-frame clones only and misses some. The repertoire holds roughly 130,000 clones, with around 80% as singletons. The sequencing used PBMCs, collected from a glioma patient whose treatment included an IDH1 peptide vaccine. The source is a man in his forties or fifties with glioma.

The rearrangement links TRBV27 to TRBJ1-4; 11 nucleotides line up with TRBD1. The germline CDR1 and CDR2 sequences are MNHEY and SMNVEV (reference sequence). The V segment lost 5 bases and the J segment 10 bases; nucleotides outside the gene matches: 9. There are 15 residues in the CDR3. DNA of the CDR3: TGTGCCAGCAGTCCGATCCGGGACAGGGGGGCAAAACTGTTTTTT. As protein: CASSPIRDRGAKLFF.

The CDR3 sequence is CASSILAGMAVEQYF. The CDR3 nucleotides are TGTGCCAGTAGTATCCTAGCGGGGATGGCGGTCGAGCAGTACTTC. V usage is TRBV19 and J usage is TRBJ2-7, with 9 positions matching TRBD2. V was pared by 3 bases and J by 6 bases, with 9 bases of the junction left unmatched. CDR1 is LNHDA, CDR2 SQIVND, per germline (reference sequence). CDR3 length: 15 residues.

V and J are TRBV7-8 and TRBJ1-2, with D possibly TRBD1 on 5 matching bases. The CDR3 has 16 residues. Trimming took off 3 bases at V and 4 bases at J, with 18 bases between the two ends. Looked up from germline, CDR1 is SGHVS and CDR2 is FQNEAQ. As DNA, the CDR3 is TGTGCCAGCAGCTTCCCGGCAGGGAGGGCCGGCTATGGCTACACCTTC. This codes for CASSFPAGRAGYGYTF.

V and J are TRBV5-1 and TRBJ1-2; possibly TRBD1 for D (6 bases). Per the germline V gene, CDR1 is SGHRS and CDR2 is YFSETQ. V gave up 0 bases and J gave up 0 bases, with 15 bases separating them. The CDR3 sequence is 17 residues long. CDR3 DNA sequence: TGCGCCAGCAGCTTGGTCCCGACAGGTCCACCTAACTATGGCTACACCTTC. Its translation is CASSLVPTGPPNYGYTF.

The chain joins TRBV11-2 to TRBJ2-5, with a possible D match to TRBD1 (6 bases). The germline gives CDR1 SGHAT, CDR2 FQNNGV. V lost 1 base and J 5 bases, leaving 11 bases between the germline ends. CDR3 length equals 14 residues. In nucleotides, the CDR3 is TGTGCCAGCAGCTTAGTAGGGGGAAGGGAGACCCAGTACTTC. Translation: CASSLVGGRETQYF.

The chain combines TRBV11-2 with TRBJ1-4; D is ambiguous. CDR1 is SGHAT and CDR2 is FQNNGV in the germline V gene. V gave up 0 bases and J gave up 7 bases, with 6 bases separating them. The CDR3 consists of 13 residues. The CDR3: CASSLDAFEKLFF. DNA of the CDR3: TGTGCCAGCAGCTTAGATGCTTTTGAAAAACTGTTTTTT.

The chain's CDR3 is CASSPLAGVGFF. For the CDR3, the DNA is TGTGCCAGCAGTCCATTAGCGGGAGTGGGGTTCTTC. V and J are TRBV28 and TRBJ2-1, with 9 positions matching TRBD2. V trimming: 5 bases; J trimming: 15 bases; junction bases outside the gene matches: 8. CDR1 MDHEN and CDR2 SYDVKM come from the germline V gene. CDR3 length: 12 amino acids.

As regards this clone: The junction and the germline gene differ at one end; a read error may be behind it. J is TRBJ2-3 and V is TRBV7-7; D ambiguous. CDR3 size: 13 residues. Germline V lookup: CDR1 SSHAT, CDR2 FNYEAQ (reference sequence). This CDR3 is CASSQGPGDTQYF. CDR3 in DNA: TGTGCTAGCAGCCAAGGGCCCGGAGATACGCAGTATTTT.

This clone came up many times. The chain uses TRBV14 and TRBJ2-1; 13 positions match TRBD2. The V gene end was trimmed by 4 bases and the J gene end by 2 bases; junction bases not matched to a gene: 5. The CDR3 sequence is 17 residues long. Germline V CDR1 and CDR2: SGHDN, FVKESK. The DNA for the CDR3 is TGTGCCAGCAGCCCGGGACTAGCGGGGTCCACCTACAATGAGCAGTTCTTC. Its protein product is CASSPGLAGSTYNEQFF. Drawing the rest from reference TRBV14 and TRBJ2-1, the complete variable domain is EAGVTQFPSHSVIEKGQTVTLRCDPISGHDNLYWYRRVMGKEIKFLLHFVKESKQDESGMPNNRFLAERTGGTYSTLKVQPAELEDSGVYFCASSPGLAGSTYNEQFFGPGTRLTVL.

The chain carries TRBV5-5 and TRBJ2-7; no reliable D call. Per the germline V gene, CDR1 is SGHKS and CDR2 is YYEKEE (reference sequence). The CDR3 has 13 residues. V was shortened by 1 base and J by 0 bases, with 5 bases between the two germline ends. CDR3 in amino acids: CASSLYNSYEQYF. The CDR3 coding sequence is TGTGCCAGCAGCTTGTACAACTCCTACGAGCAGTACTTC.

The chain is built from TRBV4-2 and TRBJ2-3, with 7 bases that match TRBD1. Looked up from germline, CDR1 is LGHNA and CDR2 is YNFKEQ. The CDR3 has 16 residues. V dropped 2 bases and J dropped 0; count of bases not matched to a gene: 5. The CDR3 reads CASSQNRDRSTDTQYF. The CDR3 region has the DNA TGTGCCAGCAGCCAAAACCGGGACAGAAGCACAGATACGCAGTATTTT.

The chain carries TRBV5-1 and TRBJ1-1; 11 positions match TRBD1. The CDR3 is 15 residues long. The trim removed 4 bases at V and 3 bases at J, leaving 5 bases unmatched. Germline V gives CDR1 SGHRS, CDR2 YFSETQ. The CDR3 here is CASSLDRGRDTEAFF. CDR3 nucleotides: TGCGCCAGCAGCCTGGACAGGGGGCGCGACACTGAAGCTTTCTTT. Variable domain in full (rest from reference TRBV5-1 and TRBJ1-1): KAGVTQTPRYLIKTRGQQVTLSCSPISGHRSVSWYQQTPGQGLQFLFEYFSETQRNKGNFPGRFSGRQFSNSRSEMNVSTLELGDSALYLCASSLDRGRDTEAFFGQGTRLTVV.

This chain joins TRBV11-2 and TRBJ2-4, with D possibly being TRBD1 (6 bases). In germline, CDR1 is SGHAT, CDR2 FQNNGV. Trimming pared 5 bases from V and 8 bases from J, leaving 10 bases between. The CDR3 length is 12 residues. CDR3 amino acids: CASSEGDDIQYF. CDR3 coding DNA: TGTGCCAGCAGCGAGGGGGATGACATTCAGTACTTC.